Sequencing of this T cell receptor beta chain was carried out in a study of CD8+ T cells in alopecia areata. For the study at large: Treated individuals took tofacitinib by mouth, 5 to 10 mg twice daily.

CDR3 length: 13 amino acids. Trimming cost V 7 bases and J 7 bases, with 14 bases left between them. CDR1 GTSNPN and CDR2 SVGIG come from the germline V gene (reference sequence). cDNA serving as the sequencing template came from extracted, reverse transcribed RNA. Assay: immunoSEQ multiplex PCR; the TCRdb copy retains only in-frame clones and omits some. The sample lists 250,000 to 350,000 clones, 50% to 75% occurring once. Treatment denoted: oral pan-JAK inhibitor, 5-10 mg twice daily. Sequenced here: CD4+ T cells sorted from blood, sampled between weeks 51 and 52, from a patient treated with tofacitinib. The source is a human donor with alopecia areata. The V gene is TRBV30, the J gene TRBJ1-6; tentative D call: TRBD1 (5 bases). CDR3: CALQGNPNSPLHF. The CDR3 region has the DNA TGTGCCTTGCAGGGCAATCCGAATTCACCCCTCCACTTT.